A single sample gave rise to the 26 T cell receptor beta chains below, sequenced in a study of shared clonotypes between healthy human individuals. TCRdb's copy holds only in-frame clones and misses some; the assay was immunoSEQ multiplex PCR. The sample includes about 1.5 million clones, approximately 98% seen only once; the top ten take approximately 0.45%. The material sequenced was naive CD4+ T cells sorted from blood. Described subset: CD45RA+ positively selected. These receptors were obtained from a man under 40 in good health.

The chain joins TRBV27 to TRBJ1-5; 7 bases match TRBD1. Germline CDR1 reads MNHEY; CDR2 reads SMNVEV (reference sequence). J was trimmed by 6 bases and V by 7 bases; bases with no gene match: 6. The CDR3 has 13 residues. CDR3 protein: CASKDREGQPQHF. CDR3 DNA sequence: TGTGCCAGCAAAGACAGGGAGGGTCAGCCCCAGCATTTT.

V and J are TRBV9 and TRBJ2-3, with TRBD1 as a possible D gene (5 bases). The ends were cut back, 0 bases at V and 2 bases at J, with 10 bases in the middle. There are 15 residues in the CDR3. Germline lookup yields CDR1 SGDLS and CDR2 YYNGEE. The chain's CDR3 is CASSVEAGITDTQYF. The CDR3 nucleotides are TGTGCCAGCAGCGTAGAAGCAGGGATCACAGATACGCAGTATTTT.

Points on this clone: Additional DNA sequences in this sample encode the identical CDR3. The chain links TRBV11-2 to TRBJ1-2; D is uncertain. Per the germline V gene, CDR1 is SGHAT and CDR2 is FQNNGV. The ends were cut back, 1 base at V and 4 bases at J, with 7 bases in the middle. CDR3 size: 13 residues. This chain's CDR3 is CASSLAGSYGYTF. The CDR3 nucleotides are TGTGCCAGCAGCTTAGCGGGGAGCTATGGCTACACCTTC.

CDR3 sequence: CASSYQTTGPLLGNQPQHF. Here the CDR3 DNA reads TGTGCCAGCAGCTATCAAACTACCGGGCCCCTCCTTGGCAATCAGCCCCAGCATTTT. The chain employs TRBV5-4 and TRBJ1-5; no definite D call. V lost 3 bases and J lost 2, with 24 bases in between. The CDR3 contains 19 residues. Germline values: CDR1 SGHNT, CDR2 YYREEE (reference sequence). The whole variable domain, remainder taken from reference TRBV5-4 and TRBJ1-5, is ETGVTQSPTHLIKTRGQQVTLRCSSQSGHNTVSWYQQALGQGPQFIFQYYREEENGRGNFPPRFSGLQFPNYSSELNVNALELDDSALYLCASSYQTTGPLLGNQPQHFGDGTRLSIL.

The chain couples TRBV7-3 to TRBJ2-3; TRBD2 matches at 11 bases. Trimming removed 5 bases from V and 1 base from J; junction bases left unmatched: 2. Per the germline V gene, CDR1 is SGHTA and CDR2 is FQGTGA. CDR3 length: 15 amino acids. The CDR3 sequence: CASSRGLAGTDTQYF. The CDR3 bases are TGTGCCAGCAGCCGGGGACTAGCGGGCACAGATACGCAGTATTTT.

The gene calls are TRBV2 and TRBJ2-1, with no clear D. Trimming removed 4 bases at V and 8 bases at J, with 18 bases between. The CDR3 is made up of 15 amino acids. Germline V gives CDR1 SNHLY, CDR2 FYNNEI. The CDR3 region is CASSGNLQSLYEQFF. The CDR3 nucleotides read TGTGCCAGCAGTGGTAATCTTCAGAGTCTTTATGAGCAGTTCTTC.

The rearrangement uses TRBV19 and TRBJ1-5; 10 bases match TRBD1. V lost 7 bases, J lost 6 bases, and 9 bases stayed unmatched. There are 15 residues in the CDR3. Germline lookup yields CDR1 LNHDA and CDR2 SQIVND (reference sequence). This chain's CDR3 is CASNPGQGSGQPQHF. The CDR3 bases are TGTGCCAGTAATCCGGGACAGGGGTCCGGTCAGCCCCAGCATTTT.

The V gene is TRBV7-2, the J gene TRBJ2-1; D perhaps matches TRBD1 (5 bases). Trimming left V 3 bases short and J 4 bases short, with 10 bases between. CDR3 length equals 14 residues. Germline-derived CDR1 and CDR2 are SGHTA and FQGNSA. The CDR3 coding sequence is TGTGCCAGCAGCTTCACGACAGCGTACAATGAGCAGTTCTTC. Amino acid sequence: CASSFTTAYNEQFF. The full variable domain, rest sourced from reference TRBV7-2 and TRBJ2-1, is GAGVSQSPSNKVTEKGKDVELRCDPISGHTALYWYRQSLGQGLEFLIYFQGNSAPDKSGLPSDRFSAERTGGSVSTLTIQRTQQEDSAVYLCASSFTTAYNEQFFGPGTRLTVL.

The chain employs TRBV18 and TRBJ2-7; 7 bases line up with TRBD2. The CDR3 is 16 residues long. Germline loops: CDR1 KGHSH, CDR2 LQKENI. The V gene end was trimmed by 1 base and the J gene end by 2 bases; junction bases not matched to a gene: 8. The CDR3 here is CASSPLSRGEPYEQYF. CDR3 sequence (DNA): TGTGCCAGCTCACCACTGTCCCGGGGGGAGCCCTACGAGCAGTACTTC.

This chain links TRBV5-4 with TRBJ2-3, with D possibly matching TRBD2 (7 bases). This CDR3 comprises 15 residues. Germline V gene lookup returns CDR1 SGHNT and CDR2 YYREEE (reference sequence). V lost 3 bases and J 0 bases, leaving 11 bases between the germline ends. The CDR3 region has the DNA TGTGCCAGCAGCTGGGGGGGCGGCAGCACAGATACGCAGTATTTT. It codes for CASSWGGGSTDTQYF.

The chain uses TRBV18 and TRBJ2-1; weak D call: TRBD2 (6 bases). Trimming shortened V by 6 bases and J by 1 base, and 25 bases separated the two germline ends. Germline loops: CDR1 KGHSH, CDR2 LQKENI. The CDR3 extends over 19 amino acids. In DNA, the CDR3 is TGTGCCAGCTCCCACACCCCCCCGATTGGGGGGAGGTCCTACAATGAGCAGTTCTTC. Its translation: CASSHTPPIGGRSYNEQFF.

The chain couples TRBV9 to TRBJ1-2, with a tentative D call TRBD1 (6 bases). CDR3 length: 13 amino acids. V was pared by 0 bases and J by 6 bases, with 9 bases between. Per germline, CDR1 SGDLS and CDR2 YYNGEE. CDR3 DNA sequence: TGTGCCAGCAGCGTAGGGACAGCGAATGGCTACACCTTC. As protein: CASSVGTANGYTF.

This chain uses TRBV30 with TRBJ2-1; no firm D call. Germline V gene data show CDR1 as GTSNPN and CDR2 as SVGIG (reference sequence). V was shortened by 0 bases and J by 1 base, with 10 bases between the two germline ends. The CDR3 runs to 15 residues. The CDR3 DNA is TGTGCCTGGAGTGTAGGAATTGGATCCTACAATGAGCAGTTCTTC. Amino acid sequence: CAWSVGIGSYNEQFF.

The chain joins TRBV10-1 to TRBJ2-7; D gene uncertain. Germline V CDR1 and CDR2: WNHNN, SYGVQD (reference sequence). V lost 3 bases and J lost 2, with 8 bases in between. The CDR3 is 13 amino acids. This CDR3 is CASSEGNAYEQYF. The DNA of the CDR3 is TGCGCCAGCAGTGAAGGGAATGCCTACGAGCAGTACTTC.

The CDR3 DNA follows: TGTGCCAGCAGCAAGACAGGGAGGGGAACTGAAGCTTTCTTT. Encoded protein: CASSKTGRGTEAFF. The chain uses TRBV13 and TRBJ1-1; 7 bases are shared with TRBD1. The germline CDR1 and CDR2 sequences are PRHDT and FYEKMQ (reference sequence). The CDR3 spans 14 residues. The ends lost 5 bases at V and 5 bases at J; junction bases unmatched: 8.

The chain employs TRBV2 and TRBJ1-2, with a weak D call TRBD1 (5 bases). Germline V CDR1 and CDR2: SNHLY, FYNNEI. The CDR3 runs to 12 residues. V dropped 8 bases and J dropped 8 bases, with 15 bases sitting between them. The CDR3 DNA reads as TGTGCCAGCGGGGGTCAGTTTGGCGGCTACACCTTC. It encodes CASGGQFGGYTF.

The chain combines TRBV12-5 with TRBJ2-7; TRBD1 or TRBD2 may be the D gene (5 bases each). Germline V gene lookup returns CDR1 LGHNT and CDR2 FRNRAP. Trimming shortened V by 7 bases and J by 5 bases, and 15 bases separated the two germline ends. This CDR3 spans 13 amino acids. The CDR3 protein is CASASGWDHEQYF. The CDR3 DNA is TGTGCTAGTGCTTCAGGGTGGGACCACGAGCAGTACTTC.

This clone was seen just once. The CDR3 is CASSVEGIDAAFF. DNA of the CDR3: TGTGCCAGCAGCGTAGAGGGGATAGATGCCGCTTTCTTT. This chain joins TRBV9 and TRBJ1-1, with D possibly TRBD1 on 5 matching bases. Trimming removed 0 bases from V and 11 bases from J, with 14 bases in between. In germline, CDR1 is SGDLS, CDR2 YYNGEE. This CDR3 spans 13 amino acids.

The chain has TRBV6-1 and TRBJ1-1; D gene ambiguous. Trimming pared 2 bases from V and 2 bases from J, leaving 9 bases between. CDR3 length: 14 amino acids. CDR1 MNHNS and CDR2 SASEGT come from the germline V gene. CDR3 in amino acids: CASSEWLANTEAFF. For the CDR3, the DNA is TGTGCCAGCAGTGAATGGCTAGCTAACACTGAAGCTTTCTTT.

V and J are TRBV2 and TRBJ1-5, with D perhaps matching TRBD1 (5 bases). V was clipped by 5 bases and J by 5 bases, with 10 bases between them. The CDR3 spans 13 residues. CDR1 SNHLY and CDR2 FYNNEI come from the germline V gene. CDR3 sequence reads: CASSRQWDQPQHF. The CDR3 DNA sequence: TGTGCCAGCAGTAGACAGTGGGATCAGCCCCAGCATTTT.

A word on this clone: Germline and junction disagree at one end, which may indicate a read error. J is TRBJ2-1 and V is TRBV7-7; D is possibly TRBD2 (7 bases). The germline V gene encodes CDR1 SSHAT and CDR2 FNYEAQ (reference sequence). CDR3 size: 14 residues. The CDR3 is CASSTLGLGGEQFF. CDR3 in DNA: TGTGCTAGCAGCACCCTAGGACTAGGGGGTGAGCAGTTCTTC.

DNA for the CDR3: TGTGCCAGCAGAAACACATCCTATGGCTACACCTTC. It encodes CASRNTSYGYTF. This chain joins TRBV28 and TRBJ1-2; D remains unclear. CDR1 is MDHEN, CDR2 SYDVKM, per germline. This CDR3 contains 12 residues. Between the trimmed V and J ends, which lost 6 bases and 4 bases, there was a span of 9 bases.

The chain joins TRBV4-1 to TRBJ2-1; 8 bases are shared with TRBD2. After removal of 2 bases from V and 8 bases from J, the junction contained 5 bases not matched to a gene. The CDR3 length is 14 residues. Germline assignment: CDR1 MGHRA and CDR2 YSYEKL. The CDR3 region is CASSQFSAGDEQFF. DNA for the CDR3: TGCGCCAGCAGCCAATTCTCAGCGGGGGATGAGCAGTTCTTC.

The chain combines TRBV7-2 with TRBJ2-7; no reliable D call. The CDR3 has 13 residues. CDR1 SGHTA and CDR2 FQGNSA come from the germline V gene. Between the trimmed V and J ends, which lost 5 bases and 6 bases, there was a span of 14 bases. This CDR3 is CASSGDYSAEQYF. CDR3 bases: TGTGCCAGCAGCGGGGATTATTCGGCCGAGCAGTACTTC.

The chain uses TRBV5-1 and TRBJ1-1; no reliable D call. Per germline, CDR1 SGHRS and CDR2 YFSETQ. This CDR3 has 14 amino acids. Trimming pared 4 bases from V and 1 base from J, leaving 11 bases between. CDR3 sequence: CASSMVVGNTEAFF. CDR3 sequence (DNA): TGCGCCAGCAGCATGGTAGTGGGGAACACTGAAGCTTTCTTT.

The chain employs TRBV9 and TRBJ1-1; 10 bases are shared with TRBD1. V was clipped by 0 bases and J by 0 bases; unmatched bases: 11. The germline V gene encodes CDR1 SGDLS and CDR2 YYNGEE. The CDR3 loop spans 19 amino acids. CDR3 protein: CASSVAIRDRGILNTEAFF. The DNA of the CDR3 is TGTGCCAGCAGCGTAGCTATTAGGGACAGGGGAATCCTGAACACTGAAGCTTTCTTT.